This TCR beta chain was recovered during a study of blood T cell repertoires in COVID-19. The CDR3 totals 14 residues. Losses at the gene ends were 6 bases for V and 6 bases for J; bases not matched to a gene: 4. Germline lookup yields CDR1 MGHDK and CDR2 SYGVNS. The data were produced by immunoSEQ multiplex PCR, yet TCRdb's version contains in-frame clones alone and is incomplete. This sample has 250,000 to 350,000 clones; 86% occur once, and the top ten carry 3%. The source of this sequence is a woman in her 30s with active or convalescent COVID-19. What was sequenced was peripheral blood. V is TRBV25-1 and J is TRBJ1-4, with 10 bases aligning to TRBD1. Here the CDR3 DNA reads TGTGCCAGCAGCGCCGGGACAGGGGATGAAAAACTGTTTTTT. This sequence encodes CASSAGTGDEKLFF.